The 11 T cell receptor beta chains in this list originate from one sample, sequenced in a study of blood T cell repertoires in COVID-19. Clones were read by immunoSEQ multiplex PCR, and TCRdb kept only the in-frame ones, dropping some. The sample includes 80,000 to 100,000 clones, 90% to 95% of them seen just once. The material sequenced was peripheral blood. The source is a human donor with active COVID-19. The donor label of this sample is uncertain.

This sequence joins TRBV6-5 and TRBJ1-2; 7 positions match TRBD1. Germline CDR1 is MNHEY and CDR2 is SVGAGI. This CDR3 has 15 amino acids. V gave up 8 bases and J gave up 8 bases; unmatched junction bases: 17. CDR3 protein: CASYRDREALGGYTF. The DNA for the CDR3 is TGTGCCAGCTATCGAGACAGGGAGGCCCTTGGGGGCTACACCTTC.

V usage is TRBV28 and J usage is TRBJ2-1; 10 bases match TRBD2. In germline, CDR1 is MDHEN, CDR2 SYDVKM. There are 15 residues in the CDR3. V shed 4 bases and J 5 bases; nucleotides not matched to a gene: 5. The CDR3 nucleotides are TGTGCCAGCAGTTCGTGGACTAGCGGAAACAATGAGCAGTTCTTC. Translation gives CASSSWTSGNNEQFF.

The chain employs TRBV29-1 and TRBJ2-1; the D gene is possibly TRBD1 (5 bases). The V and J ends lost 5 bases and 12 bases respectively, with 14 bases between them. The CDR3 extends over 11 amino acids. CDR1 is SQVTM and CDR2 is ANQGSEA in the germline V gene. As DNA, the CDR3 is TGCAGCGTTATGACAGCTTATGCGCAGTTCTTC. It translates to CSVMTAYAQFF.

This chain links TRBV2 with TRBJ1-6, with unresolved D. V gave up 1 base and J gave up 4 bases, with 11 bases separating them. Germline V lookup: CDR1 SNHLY, CDR2 FYNNEI. The CDR3 has 16 residues. CDR3 in DNA: TGTGCCAGCAGTGAAGGGACGGGAGGTTATAATTCACCCCTCCACTTT. This sequence encodes CASSEGTGGYNSPLHF. Filled out from reference TRBV2 and TRBJ1-6, the complete variable domain reads EPEVTQTPSHQVTQMGQEVILRCVPISNHLYFYWYRQILGQKVEFLVSFYNNEISEKSEIFDDQFSVERPDGSNFTLKIRSTKLEDSAMYFCASSEGTGGYNSPLHFGNGTRLTVT.

V usage is TRBV7-2 and J usage is TRBJ2-7, with D possibly matching TRBD1 (5 bases). Trimming removed 4 bases from V and 1 base from J, with 8 bases in between. Looked up from germline, CDR1 is SGHTA and CDR2 is FQGNSA. CDR3 length: 13 amino acids. The CDR3: CASSSRASYEQYF. CDR3 sequence (DNA): TGTGCCAGCAGCTCCAGGGCATCCTACGAGCAGTACTTC.

V gene TRBV30 combines with J gene TRBJ2-2; D not resolved. From germline, CDR1 is GTSNPN and CDR2 SVGIG (reference sequence). V lost 1 base and J lost 6, with 12 bases in between. This CDR3 has 14 residues. The DNA for the CDR3 is TGTGCCTGGAGTGAGATTAGCTTCGCCGGGGAGCTGTTTTTT. This gives the protein CAWSEISFAGELFF.

This chain links TRBV6-4 with TRBJ2-5; D possibly corresponds to TRBD1 (6 bases). Trimming cost V 2 bases and J 5 bases, with 18 bases left between them. The CDR3 loop spans 16 amino acids. Germline CDR1 reads MRHNA; CDR2 reads SNTAGT. CDR3 bases: TGTGCCAGCAGTGACACGACCACAGGGAAGGGGGAGACCCAGTACTTC. Amino acid sequence: CASSDTTTGKGETQYF.

This clone is a singleton in its sample. The chain uses TRBV4-3 and TRBJ2-7, with TRBD2 identical over 9 bases. Germline V gene data show CDR1 as LGHNA and CDR2 as YSLEER. This CDR3 has 16 amino acids. Losses at the gene ends were 1 base for V and 2 bases for J; bases not matched to a gene: 6. CDR3 amino acids: CASSQGGLAGTYEQYF. DNA of the CDR3: TGCGCCAGCAGCCAAGGGGGTCTAGCGGGGACCTACGAGCAGTACTTC.

V and J are TRBV7-9 and TRBJ1-1; TRBD1 might be the D (5 bases). Between the trimmed V and J ends, which lost 5 bases and 5 bases, there was a span of 9 bases. The length of the CDR3 is 12 residues. The V gene's germline CDR1 is SEHNR and CDR2 FQNEAQ (reference sequence). CDR3 nucleotide sequence: TGTGCCAGCAGCACCCAGGGAACTGAAGCTTTCTTT. This codes for CASSTQGTEAFF.

This rearrangement joins TRBV7-2 to TRBJ2-1, with D possibly TRBD2 on 5 matching bases. The CDR3 loop spans 14 amino acids. V dropped 5 bases and J dropped 5 bases, with 13 bases sitting between them. CDR1 and CDR2 from the germline V gene are SGHTA and FQGNSA. CDR3 nucleotides: TGTGCCAGCAGCACCCGGCCCGGGGACAATGAGCAGTTCTTC. Its translation: CASSTRPGDNEQFF.

This clone was seen once. The chain uses TRBV28 and TRBJ2-1, with 7 bases that match TRBD2. The CDR3 consists of 13 residues. Germline CDR1 MDHEN, CDR2 SYDVKM. With 8 bases clipped from V and 8 bases from J, the junction kept 9 bases outside the gene matches. The CDR3 region is CASWGRGGYEQFF. In nucleotides, the CDR3 is TGTGCCAGCTGGGGGAGGGGTGGCTATGAGCAGTTCTTC.